Listed here are 12 T cell receptor beta chains from one sample, sequenced in a study of read filtering for tumor transcriptome and immune sequencing. From about 400 ng of RNA, a library with molecular barcoded alpha/delta and beta/gamma adaptors was made. TCRdb processed the reads anew with MiXCR; each CDR3 protein has one entry. Here the sample spans around 65,000 distinct CDR3 sequences, approximately 18% being singletons. Sample: a population of CD138-negative cells sorted from bone marrow. The receptors were sampled from a donor at least 40 years old with multiple myeloma.

Details on this clonotype: A read error is likely, as this CDR3 ends without the conserved phenylalanine or tryptophan. The J gene is TRBJ1-5, the V gene TRBV7-9; maybe TRBD1 (5 bases). With 5 bases removed from V and 3 bases from J, the gap between germline ends came to 14 bases. Per germline, CDR1 SEHNR and CDR2 FQNEAQ (reference sequence). This CDR3 spans 15 amino acids. CDR3 region: CASSDSRGLNQPQHL. The CDR3, as DNA: TGTGCCAGCAGCGATAGCCGGGGCCTCAATCAGCCCCAGCATCTC.

This clonotype was picked up many times. This chain uses TRBV28 with TRBJ1-1; D gene unclear. Trimming stripped 0 bases from V and 4 bases from J, with 6 bases between. This CDR3 has 13 residues. Germline values: CDR1 MDHEN, CDR2 SYDVKM. The CDR3, as DNA: TGTGCCAGCAGTTTATGGTCTTTCACTGAAGCTTTCTTT. Translated: CASSLWSFTEAFF.

In its sample, this clonotype was seen many times. The J gene is TRBJ2-1, the V gene TRBV3-1; D remains unclear. V was clipped by 4 bases and J by 9 bases, with 10 bases between them. CDR1 is LGHDT and CDR2 is YNNKEL in the germline V gene (reference sequence). CDR3 size: 12 residues. The CDR3 region has the DNA TGTGCCAGCAGCCCAGAAAGCACTGAGCAGTTCTTC. This encodes CASSPESTEQFF.

A remark on this clonotype: A much larger clonotype is one base distant, so this may be a read error. CDR3 region: CSASKQGGNGEAFF. The CDR3 DNA is TGCAGTGCCAGCAAACAGGGAGGCAACGGTGAAGCTTTCTTT. This chain connects TRBV20-1 to TRBJ1-1; D possibly corresponds to TRBD1 (6 bases). This CDR3 region has 14 residues. V was shortened by 6 bases and J by 7 bases, with 21 bases between the two germline ends. From germline, CDR1 is DFQATT and CDR2 SNEGSKA (reference sequence).

In this sample, this clonotype turned up many times. The chain recombines TRBV4-1 with TRBJ1-2; possible D gene TRBD1, 5 bases. The CDR3 contains 14 residues. V gave up 3 bases and J gave up 4 bases, with 12 bases separating them. CDR1 MGHRA and CDR2 YSYEKL come from the germline V gene. The CDR3 DNA reads as TGCGCCAGCAGCCACCCAACAGGTCCCTATGGCTACACCTTC. This translates into CASSHPTGPYGYTF.

There are many counts of this clonotype. The chain uses TRBV9 and TRBJ2-5; 14 bases align to TRBD2. Germline assignment: CDR1 SGDLS and CDR2 YYNGEE. This CDR3 is built from 17 residues. J gave up 5 bases and V 2 bases, and 8 bases lay outside the gene matches. The CDR3 bases are TGTGCCAGCAGCGTCTCCGGGACTAGCGGGGGAGGGGAGACCCAGTACTTC. Its protein is CASSVSGTSGGGETQYF. The variable domain in full, completed from reference TRBV9 and TRBJ2-5, reads DSGVTQTPKHLITATGQRVTLRCSPRSGDLSVYWYQQSLDQGLQFLIQYYNGEERAKGNILERFSAQQFPDLHSELNLSSLELGDSALYFCASSVSGTSGGGETQYFGPGTRLLVL.

This clonotype was seen ten or more times. The V gene is TRBV20-1, the J gene TRBJ2-3, with 8 bases matching TRBD2. The ends lost 3 bases at V and 1 base at J; junction bases unmatched: 9. The length of the CDR3 is 16 residues. The germline V gene has CDR1 DFQATT and CDR2 SNEGSKA (reference sequence). The CDR3 nucleotides are TGCAGTGCTAGGCATCCTAGCGGGCGTGGCACAGATACGCAGTATTTT. Protein: CSARHPSGRGTDTQYF.

The chain uses TRBV29-1 and TRBJ1-1; 9 positions agree with TRBD1. This CDR3 region has 12 residues. Trimming removed 5 bases from V and 4 bases from J; junction bases left unmatched: 2. Looked up from germline, CDR1 is SQVTM and CDR2 is ANQGSEA. CDR3: CSVMTGGTEAFF. The DNA for the CDR3 is TGCAGCGTTATGACAGGGGGCACTGAAGCTTTCTTT.

This clonotype appeared many times. This chain connects TRBV4-2 to TRBJ2-1; maybe TRBD2 (5 bases). The CDR3 has 15 residues. The V gene lost 3 bases and the J gene lost 8 bases, with 17 bases spanning the gap. CDR1 and CDR2 from the germline V gene are LGHNA and YNFKEQ. The CDR3 loop is CASSQETTLAYEQFF. In DNA, the CDR3 is TGTGCCAGCAGCCAGGAGACGACCTTAGCGTATGAGCAGTTCTTC.

Comments on this clonotype: The junction and the germline gene differ at one end; a read error may be behind it. The chain is built from TRBV20-1 and TRBJ2-4, with 12 bases identical to TRBD2. The length of the CDR3 is 18 residues. Germline assignment: CDR1 DFQATT and CDR2 SNEGSKA (reference sequence). The chain's CDR3 is CSARLTSGGPPAKSIQYF. The CDR3 DNA is TGCAGTGCTAGACTCACTAGCGGGGGGCCGCCGGCCAAAAGCATTCAGTACTTC.

Many counts were recorded for this clonotype. The chain combines TRBV7-8 with TRBJ2-7; TRBD2 aligns across 10 bases. This CDR3 spans 15 amino acids. CDR1 and CDR2 from the germline V gene are SGHVS and FQNEAQ. The V and J ends lost 7 bases and 5 bases, in that order; junction bases with no gene match: 11. The CDR3 protein is CASTPPGLAGDEQYF. The CDR3 region has the DNA TGTGCCAGCACCCCACCGGGGCTAGCGGGAGACGAGCAGTACTTC.

This clonotype was recorded many times. The rearrangement uses TRBV7-2 and TRBJ2-2; D possibly corresponds to TRBD1 (5 bases). CDR1 and CDR2 (germline): SGHTA, FQGNSA. The CDR3 is 14 amino acids. V was shortened by 2 bases and J by 4 bases, with 8 bases between the two germline ends. Here the CDR3 DNA reads TGTGCCAGCAGCTTACAGGGTAGCACCGGGGAGCTGTTTTTT. Protein: CASSLQGSTGELFF.